These T cell receptor beta chains were read from a single sample in a study of blood T cell repertoires in COVID-19. Generated by immunoSEQ multiplex PCR, the TCRdb table keeps only in-frame clones and is missing some. Seen here are about 190,000 clones, about four fifths observed once, and the top ten hold roughly 2.9%. The sample comprised peripheral blood. The receptors come from a man over 45 with active or convalescent COVID-19. Both conserved end residues are part of each CDR3. A D gene is named only where the DNA matches it firmly. Rows give clone size only sometimes, using once, few, many, or a class for an expanded clone.

d_gene: TRBD1
abundance: -
v_gene: TRBV27
j_gene: TRBJ1-1
CDR3nt: TGTGCCAGCAGTCCCCTGGCAGGGGGCAAAGCTTTCTTT
CDR3aa: CASSPLAGGKAFF

d_gene: -
abundance: -
v_gene: TRBV5-4
j_gene: TRBJ2-7
CDR3nt: TGTGCCAGCAGCCCACGGGGCTACGAGCAGTACTTC
CDR3aa: CASSPRGYEQYF

d_gene: TRBD2
abundance: -
v_gene: TRBV27
j_gene: TRBJ2-7
CDR3nt: TGTGCCAGCAGACTAGCGCATTCCTACGAGCAGTACTTC
CDR3aa: CASRLAHSYEQYF

d_gene: TRBD1
abundance: -
v_gene: TRBV6-5
j_gene: TRBJ1-1
CDR3nt: TGTGCCAGCAGTCTGGACAGGGGAGACACTGAAGCTTTCTTT
CDR3aa: CASSLDRGDTEAFF

d_gene: -
abundance: once
v_gene: TRBV11-2
j_gene: TRBJ2-5
CDR3nt: TGTGCCAGCAGCTTACTTGGCGGTCGAGAGACCCAGTACTTC
CDR3aa: CASSLLGGRETQYF

d_gene: -
abundance: -
v_gene: TRBV14
j_gene: TRBJ2-6
CDR3nt: TGTGCCAGCAGCCAAAGACAGCATAGCGGGGCCAACGTCCTGACTTTC
CDR3aa: CASSQRQHSGANVLTF

d_gene: -
abundance: -
v_gene: TRBV19
j_gene: TRBJ1-2
CDR3nt: TGTGCCAGTAGTGAAGAACAGGGTAACTATGGCTACACCTTC
CDR3aa: CASSEEQGNYGYTF

d_gene: -
abundance: once
v_gene: TRBV28
j_gene: TRBJ1-5
CDR3nt: TGTGCCAGCAGCACCCTTCTGTACAGGGATAGCAATCAGCCCCAGCATTTT
CDR3aa: CASSTLLYRDSNQPQHF

d_gene: -
abundance: few
v_gene: TRBV6-5
j_gene: TRBJ1-2
CDR3nt: TGTGCCAGCACTAGGCAGGGAGGCGGCTACACCTTC
CDR3aa: CASTRQGGGYTF

d_gene: TRBD1
abundance: -
v_gene: TRBV6-5
j_gene: TRBJ1-2
CDR3nt: TGTGCCAGCATCGCACAGGGGGCCGGCTATGGCTACACCTTC
CDR3aa: CASIAQGAGYGYTF

d_gene: -
abundance: -
v_gene: TRBV5-4
j_gene: TRBJ2-3
CDR3nt: TGTGCCAGCAGCTTAGGGGGTAAAGCGGCCCCGCAGTATTTT
CDR3aa: CASSLGGKAAPQYF

d_gene: TRBD2
abundance: -
v_gene: TRBV18
j_gene: TRBJ2-5
CDR3nt: TGTGCCAGCTCATCCGAGACTCCAATGGGGAGCGGGGGGACACAAGAGACCCAGTACTTC
CDR3aa: CASSSETPMGSGGTQETQYF

d_gene: TRBD2
abundance: -
v_gene: TRBV11-3
j_gene: TRBJ2-3
CDR3nt: TGTGCCAGCAGCCCCGGGACTAGCCTAGCAGATACGCAGTATTTT
CDR3aa: CASSPGTSLADTQYF

d_gene: TRBD2
abundance: -
v_gene: TRBV5-5
j_gene: TRBJ2-1
CDR3nt: TGTGCCAGCAGCCAACTGGGAGATAGCGGGGCTTACAATGAGCAGTTCTTC
CDR3aa: CASSQLGDSGAYNEQFF

d_gene: TRBD2
abundance: -
v_gene: TRBV27
j_gene: TRBJ2-1
CDR3nt: TGTGCCAGCAGTTTATCGAGCCCTAGCGGGGGCGAGAATGAGCAGTTCTTC
CDR3aa: CASSLSSPSGGENEQFF

d_gene: -
abundance: -
v_gene: TRBV6-5
j_gene: TRBJ1-4
CDR3nt: TGTGCCAGCAGAGAGGGGGGGAATGAAAAACTGTTTTTT
CDR3aa: CASREGGNEKLFF

d_gene: -
abundance: -
v_gene: TRBV5-4
j_gene: TRBJ1-2
CDR3nt: TGTGCCAGCAGCCCAGGGGCCCGAGGAGGCTACACCTTC
CDR3aa: CASSPGARGGYTF

d_gene: TRBD2
abundance: -
v_gene: TRBV7-6
j_gene: TRBJ2-7
CDR3nt: TGTGCCAGCAGCCTGGGACTAGCGGGAGGGCCCGAAGAGCAGTACTTC
CDR3aa: CASSLGLAGGPEEQYF

d_gene: TRBD2
abundance: few
v_gene: TRBV3-1/TRBV3-2
j_gene: TRBJ2-7
CDR3nt: TGTGCCAGCAGCCGGTCGGGACTAGCGGGACGCTACGAGCAGTACTTC
CDR3aa: CASSRSGLAGRYEQYF

d_gene: -
abundance: -
v_gene: TRBV2
j_gene: TRBJ2-7
CDR3nt: TGTGCCAGCACCCCTCGGACAGTCTCCTACGAGCAGTACTTC
CDR3aa: CASTPRTVSYEQYF

d_gene: TRBD1
abundance: -
v_gene: TRBV6-6
j_gene: TRBJ1-1
CDR3nt: TGTGCCAGCAGGCAACAGGGGATAAGTACTGAAGCTTTCTTT
CDR3aa: CASRQQGISTEAFF

d_gene: TRBD2
abundance: -
v_gene: TRBV18
j_gene: TRBJ2-3
CDR3nt: TGTGCCAGCTCACTGACTAGCGGAACCACAGATACGCAGTATTTT
CDR3aa: CASSLTSGTTDTQYF

d_gene: -
abundance: few
v_gene: TRBV11-3
j_gene: TRBJ1-6
CDR3nt: TGTGCCAGCAGCTTAGACCCCCTACCGGCACCCCTCCACTTT
CDR3aa: CASSLDPLPAPLHF